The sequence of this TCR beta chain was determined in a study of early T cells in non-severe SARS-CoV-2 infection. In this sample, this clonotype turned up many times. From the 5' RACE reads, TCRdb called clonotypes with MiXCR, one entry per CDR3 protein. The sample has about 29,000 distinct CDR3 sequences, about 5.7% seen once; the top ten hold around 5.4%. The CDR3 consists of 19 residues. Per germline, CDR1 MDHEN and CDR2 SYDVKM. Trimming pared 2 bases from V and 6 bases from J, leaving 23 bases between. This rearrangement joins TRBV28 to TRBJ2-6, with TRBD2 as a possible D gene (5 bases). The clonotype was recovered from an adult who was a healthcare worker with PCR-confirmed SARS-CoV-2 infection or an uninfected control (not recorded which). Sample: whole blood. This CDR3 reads CASSLVGRLSVREANVLTF. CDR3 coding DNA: TGTGCCAGCAGTTTAGTAGGGCGACTAAGCGTACGCGAGGCCAACGTCCTGACTTTC.